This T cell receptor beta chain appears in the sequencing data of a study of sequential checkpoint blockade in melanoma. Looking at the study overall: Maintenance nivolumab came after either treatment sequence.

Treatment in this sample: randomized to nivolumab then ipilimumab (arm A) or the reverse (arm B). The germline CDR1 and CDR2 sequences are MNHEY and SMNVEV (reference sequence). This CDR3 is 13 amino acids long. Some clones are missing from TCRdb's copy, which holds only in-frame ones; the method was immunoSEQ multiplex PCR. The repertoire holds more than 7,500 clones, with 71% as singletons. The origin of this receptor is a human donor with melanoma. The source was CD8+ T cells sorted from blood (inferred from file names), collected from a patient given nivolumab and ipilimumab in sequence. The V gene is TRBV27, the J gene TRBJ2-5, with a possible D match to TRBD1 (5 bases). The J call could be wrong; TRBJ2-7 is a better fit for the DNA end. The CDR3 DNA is TGTGCCAGCAGTTTAGGACAAAACTACGAGCAGTACTTC. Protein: CASSLGQNYEQYF.